Listed below are T cell receptor beta chains from one sample, sequenced in a study of neurological immune-mediated disorders. TCRdb reanalysed the 5' RACE reads using MiXCR and keeps one entry per CDR3 protein. The data hold some 24,000 distinct CDR3 sequences, with 13% observed a single time. The sequencing input was PBMCs. The receptors come from a woman aged 40 to 50 with HTLV-1-associated myelopathy (HAM/TSP). Each CDR3 is given with its conserved first and last residue. A D gene is named only where the DNA matches it firmly. Clone size, where shown, is once, few, many, or a class for clones that have expanded.

CDR3 protein,CDR3 DNA,clone size,J gene,D gene,V gene
CSARSLTGYRSQHF,TGCAGTGCTAGATCCTTGACAGGCTACAGGTCCCAGCATTTT,many,TRBJ1-5,-,TRBV20-1
CASSSRGSKNIQYF,TGTGCCAGCAGTTCCAGGGGCTCCAAAAACATTCAGTACTTC,many,TRBJ2-4,-,TRBV28
CASSSRDRVDIQYF,TGCGCCAGCAGCTCCCGGGACAGGGTTGACATTCAGTACTTC,many,TRBJ2-4,TRBD1,TRBV5-1
CASSPGRDYGYTF,TGCGCCAGCAGCCCAGGGAGGGACTATGGCTACACCTTC,medium-sized,TRBJ1-2,-,TRBV5-1
CASSQGTQSGSQYF,TGTGCCAGCAGCCAGGGTACACAGTCAGGGTCCCAGTACTTC,many,TRBJ2-5,-,TRBV12-3/TRBV12-4
CASSLSVTQYF,TGTGCCAGCAGCTTATCGGTGACCCAGTACTTC,many,TRBJ2-5,-,TRBV7-2
CASSYPLYEQFF,TGTGCCAGCAGTTATCCCCTCTATGAGCAGTTCTTC,many,TRBJ2-1,-,TRBV6-2/TRBV6-3
CSAPLSVISTDTQYF,TGCAGTGCCCCTCTGAGCGTTATCAGCACAGATACGCAGTATTTT,many,TRBJ2-3,-,TRBV20-1
CASSFYICSARDIDAQETQYF,-,-,TRBJ2-5,-,TRBV5-1
CASSESWRDNQPQHF,TGTGCCAGCAGTGAATCGTGGAGGGACAATCAGCCCCAGCATTTT,many,TRBJ1-5,-,TRBV25-1
CASSRDRGNQPQHF,TGCGCCAGCAGCCGAGACAGGGGCAATCAGCCCCAGCATTTT,many,TRBJ1-5,TRBD1,TRBV5-1
CASSSGLAGVRSEQFF,TGTGCCAGCAGTTCAGGACTAGCGGGGGTCCGGTCTGAGCAGTTCTTC,many,TRBJ2-1,TRBD2,TRBV28
CAWSVGITETQYF,TGTGCCTGGAGTGTGGGGATAACAGAGACCCAGTACTTC,many,TRBJ2-5,-,TRBV30
CASSLTGTVRSEANVLTF,TGTGCCAGCAGCTTAACAGGCACCGTCCGGTCTGAGGCCAACGTCCTGACTTTC,-,TRBJ2-6,-,TRBV7-2
CSARDADGGSTEAFF,TGCAGTGCTAGAGATGCCGACGGGGGGAGCACTGAAGCTTTCTTT,-,TRBJ1-1,-,TRBV20-1
CASSTRGEETQYF,TGTGCCAGCAGCACCCGCGGGGAAGAGACCCAGTACTTC,many,TRBJ2-5,-,TRBV28
CASSLGSDGNTEAFF,TGTGCCAGCAGTTTAGGGTCGGACGGGAACACTGAAGCTTTCTTT,many,TRBJ1-1,-,TRBV12-3/TRBV12-4
CASSRFPRRSGSTDTQYF,TGCGCCAGCAGTAGATTCCCCCGCCGCAGCGGGAGCACAGATACGCAGTATTTT,many,TRBJ2-3,-,TRBV5-1
CSARRVGSVTGELFF,TGCAGTGCCAGGAGGGTTGGCTCGGTTACCGGGGAGCTGTTTTTT,many,TRBJ2-2,-,TRBV20-1
CSAREGRGTQYF,TGCAGTGCTAGAGAGGGTCGGGGTACGCAGTATTTT,many,TRBJ2-3,-,TRBV20-1
CASGGTRTSGRDEQFF,TGTGCCAGCGGCGGAACTCGGACTAGCGGGAGGGATGAGCAGTTCTTC,many,TRBJ2-1,TRBD2,TRBV2
CASSARPGGRFLNTGELFF,TGTGCCAGCAGCGCCCGTCCGGGGGGGCGTTTTCTTAACACCGGGGAGCTGTTTTTT,many,TRBJ2-2,TRBD2,TRBV9
CSANPGGVSNGYTF,TGCAGTGCCAATCCAGGGGGCGTTTCGAATGGCTACACCTTC,many,TRBJ1-2,TRBD1,TRBV20-1
CASSQGSTSGGQETQYF,TGCGCCAGCAGCCAAGGTTCCACTAGCGGGGGACAAGAGACCCAGTACTTC,many,TRBJ2-5,TRBD2,TRBV4-1
CASSLASGAGDRFF,TGCGCCAGCAGCTTGGCCTCCGGAGCGGGGGATCGGTTCTTC,-,TRBJ2-1,TRBD2,TRBV5-1
CASSTGDANEKLFF,TGTGCCAGCAGTACAGGGGATGCTAATGAAAAACTGTTTTTT,many,TRBJ1-4,TRBD1,TRBV12-3/TRBV12-4
CASSLASVNTGELFF,TGCGCCAGCAGCTTGGCGTCAGTGAACACCGGGGAGCTGTTTTTT,many,TRBJ2-2,-,TRBV5-1
CASSRTVVENTQYF,TGTGCCAGCAGCCGGACGGTAGTAGAAAATACGCAGTATTTT,many,TRBJ2-3,-,TRBV5-5
CATSDPGQGSADTQYF,TGTGCCACCAGTGACCCAGGACAGGGGTCGGCAGATACGCAGTATTTT,many,TRBJ2-3,TRBD1,TRBV24-1
CASSPGSSGANVLTF,TGCGCCAGCAGCCCGGGTAGCTCTGGGGCCAACGTCCTGACTTTC,many,TRBJ2-6,-,TRBV4-1
CGSSYGAGEIRGYTF,TGTGGCAGCAGTTACGGGGCAGGGGAGATTCGTGGCTACACCTTC,-,TRBJ1-2,-,TRBV6-5
CASTSRRGGDEQFF,TGTGCCAGCACCTCGAGGCGGGGGGGCGATGAGCAGTTCTTC,many,TRBJ2-1,TRBD2,TRBV6-2/TRBV6-3
CSARDMRAQETQYF,TGCAGTGCTAGAGATATGAGGGCCCAAGAGACCCAGTACTTC,many,TRBJ2-5,-,TRBV20-1
CASSATHQETQYF,TGTGCCAGCAGCGCCACACACCAAGAGACCCAGTACTTC,once,TRBJ2-5,-,TRBV9
CSASHWETQYF,TGCAGTGCTAGCCACTGGGAGACCCAGTACTTC,many,TRBJ2-5,-,TRBV20-1
CASSREGTYGYTF,TGCGCCAGCAGTAGGGAGGGGACATATGGCTACACCTTC,medium-sized,TRBJ1-2,-,TRBV10-2
CASRTTGNYGYTF,TGTGCCAGCAGAACGACAGGGAACTATGGCTACACCTTC,medium-sized,TRBJ1-2,TRBD1,TRBV6-5
CRAGGSGYTF,TGCAGGGCCGGAGGTTCCGGCTACACCTTC,many,TRBJ1-2,-,TRBV20-1
CASSLSGNTIYF,TGCGCCAGCAGCTTGTCTGGAAACACCATATATTTT,many,TRBJ1-3,-,TRBV5-1
CAISVQSSGNTIYF,TGTGCCATCAGTGTTCAGAGCTCTGGAAACACCATATATTTT,many,TRBJ1-3,-,TRBV10-3
CASSLADMVRLSYDQYF,TGCGCCAGCAGCTTGGCAGACATGGTTCGACTATCGTACGATCAGTACTTC,-,TRBJ2-7,-,TRBV5-1
CASRSSGARQPQHF,TGTGCCAGCAGATCCTCAGGGGCGAGGCAGCCCCAGCATTTT,many,TRBJ1-5,-,TRBV28
CASSPGARQETQYF,TGTGCCAGCAGCCCAGGGGCCCGGCAAGAGACCCAGTACTTC,-,TRBJ2-5,-,TRBV12-3/TRBV12-4
CASNQRTGGAGTEAFF,TGTGCCAGCAACCAGCGGACAGGGGGCGCGGGGACTGAAGCTTTCTTT,many,TRBJ1-1,TRBD1,TRBV7-9
CSASRADNSPLHF,TGCAGTGCTAGCCGGGCTGATAATTCACCCCTCCACTTT,many,TRBJ1-6,-,TRBV20-1
CASGRRELYNEQFF,TGCGCCAGCGGACGACGGGAGCTTTACAATGAGCAGTTCTTC,many,TRBJ2-1,-,TRBV5-1
CASSPSSYEQYF,TGTGCCAGCAGCCCGAGCTCCTACGAGCAGTACTTC,many,TRBJ2-7,-,TRBV7-2
CSVVQGGQPQHF,TGCAGCGTTGTGCAGGGTGGCCAGCCCCAGCATTTT,many,TRBJ1-5,-,TRBV29-1
CATSDATDTQYF,TGTGCCACCAGTGATGCAACAGATACGCAGTATTTT,many,TRBJ2-3,-,TRBV24-1
CASRLGQGYEQYF,TGTGCCAGCAGGCTTGGACAGGGGTACGAGCAGTACTTC,many,TRBJ2-7,TRBD1,TRBV2
CATSRDQSYEQYF,TGTGCCACCAGCAGAGATCAGTCCTACGAGCAGTACTTC,many,TRBJ2-7,-,TRBV15
CASSFGTSGGTDTQYF,TGCGCCAGCAGCTTCGGGACTAGCGGGGGCACAGATACGCAGTATTTT,many,TRBJ2-3,TRBD2,TRBV5-1